This is a list of T cell receptor beta chains from one sample in a study of blood T cell repertoires in COVID-19. Produced via immunoSEQ multiplex PCR; TCRdb's table is partial and in-frame only. Of approximately 70,000 clones listed, roughly nine tenths are singletons. The sequencing input was peripheral blood. The receptor set was obtained from a man in his forties with COVID-19, enrolled during active disease. Both conserved end residues are part of each CDR3. D genes are given only for firm matches. Size tells how often a clone was seen (once, few, many) or the class of an expanded clone, and some rows leave it out.

cdr3_length d_call j_call v_call clone_size cdr3_nt cdr3_aa
15 TRBD1 TRBJ1-6 TRBV15 NA TGTGCCACCAGCAGCCTAAGACAGGGGAATTCACCCCTCCACTTT CATSSLRQGNSPLHF
15 TRBD2 TRBJ2-7 TRBV3-1/TRBV3-2 once TGTGCCAGCAGGTCGGAGACTAGCGGGTCCTACGAGCAGTACTTC CASRSETSGSYEQYF
15 NA TRBJ2-7 TRBV6-6 NA TGTGCCAGCACCGACGCCGGGACTTCCTCCTACGAGCAGTACTTC CASTDAGTSSYEQYF
13 NA TRBJ1-1 TRBV2 NA TGTGCCAGCAGTAGCGACAGGAACACTGAAGCTTTCTTT CASSSDRNTEAFF
12 NA TRBJ2-2 TRBV3-1/TRBV3-2 NA TGTGCCAGCAGGCAGGACACCGGGGAGCTGTTTTTT CASRQDTGELFF
12 TRBD1 TRBJ1-4 TRBV28 NA TGTGCCAGCAGGACAGGGAGTGAAAAACTGTTTTTT CASRTGSEKLFF
19 TRBD2 TRBJ2-7 TRBV4-1 NA TGCGCCAGCAGCCGACAACCACTAGCGGGGGGGATCACTGCCTACGAGCAGTACTTC CASSRQPLAGGITAYEQYF
14 TRBD2 TRBJ2-7 TRBV9 NA TGTGCCAGCAGTCTAGCGGGGGGGACCTACGAGCAGTACTTC CASSLAGGTYEQYF
15 NA TRBJ2-7 TRBV7-2 NA TGTGCCAGCAGTCTGAGGACTGCCTTCCTTGGCGAGCAGTACTTC CASSLRTAFLGEQYF
14 TRBD1 TRBJ2-5 TRBV18 NA TGTGCCAGCTCACCACGGACAGGGGAAGAGACCCAGTACTTC CASSPRTGEETQYF
14 TRBD2 TRBJ2-1 TRBV3-1/TRBV3-2 NA TGTGCCAGCAGCCAAAACCCAGCGGGGGGTGAGCAGTTCTTC CASSQNPAGGEQFF
13 NA TRBJ2-7 TRBV5-1 NA TGCGCCAGCAGCTTGGGGCAAGGGGGCGAGCAGTACTTC CASSLGQGGEQYF
13 TRBD1 TRBJ2-7 TRBV3-1/TRBV3-2 NA TGTGCCAGCAGCCAAAACAGGGGCTACGAGCAGTACTTC CASSQNRGYEQYF
14 TRBD1 TRBJ1-4 TRBV27 few TGTGCCAGCAGTTTACAGGGGGTTTATGAAAAACTGTTTTTT CASSLQGVYEKLFF
15 NA TRBJ2-1 TRBV3-1/TRBV3-2 NA TGTGCCAGCAGCCCGACTAGGAGCTCCTACAATGAGCAGTTCTTC CASSPTRSSYNEQFF
13 NA TRBJ1-4 TRBV19 NA TGTGCCAGTTCCCGACAGTCTAATGAAAAACTGTTTTTT CASSRQSNEKLFF
14 NA TRBJ1-4 TRBV5-5 NA TGTGCCAGCAGCTTGGATCGGAGGAATGAAAAACTGTTTTTT CASSLDRRNEKLFF
14 NA TRBJ2-2 TRBV4-1 NA TGCGCCAGCAGCCAAGATAATACGGGCGGGGAGCTGTTTTTT CASSQDNTGGELFF
12 TRBD2 TRBJ2-3 TRBV28 once TGTGCAGCGGGGGGGGGCACAGATACGCAGTATTTT CAAGGGTDTQYF
14 NA TRBJ1-6 TRBV5-1 NA TGCGCCAGCAGCTTGGGGCAGGGGAATTCACCCCTCCACTTT CASSLGQGNSPLHF
15 TRBD2 TRBJ2-1 TRBV5-4 NA TGTGCCAGCAGCTTGGGGCTAGCGGGGACCAATGAGCAGTTCTTC CASSLGLAGTNEQFF
13 NA TRBJ2-5 TRBV5-5 NA TGTGCCAGCAGCAGACTACTCCAAGAGACCCAGTACTTC CASSRLLQETQYF
12 NA TRBJ1-2 TRBV30 NA TGTGCCTGGAGTGCCCTTTACTATGGCTACACCTTC CAWSALYYGYTF
16 NA TRBJ2-2 TRBV7-9 NA TGTGCCAGCAGAGACACTCAGGGGCTGGACACCGGGGAGCTGTTTTTT CASRDTQGLDTGELFF
15 NA TRBJ1-4 TRBV7-2 NA TGTGCCAGCAGCTTTCAGGGTGCAACTAATGAAAAACTGTTTTTT CASSFQGATNEKLFF
13 NA TRBJ1-5 TRBV30 NA TGTGCCTGGAGTGTACGAGGGTGGGAGCCCCAGCATTTT CAWSVRGWEPQHF
14 TRBD1 TRBJ1-1 TRBV6-5 NA TGTGCCAGTAGGATATACAGGGGAATAACTGAAGCTTTCTTT CASRIYRGITEAFF
17 TRBD1 TRBJ1-6 TRBV4-1 NA TGCGCCAGCAGCCGAGCGACAGGGGGCTTCGGTAATTCACCCCTCCACTTT CASSRATGGFGNSPLHF
15 TRBD2 TRBJ2-1 TRBV5-1 NA TGCGCCAGCAGCTTGGGCGGGGGGACTTACAATGAGCAGTTCTTC CASSLGGGTYNEQFF
15 TRBD2 TRBJ2-1 TRBV6-4 NA TGTGCCAGCAGTGTTTCACTAGCGGGGAAGGATGAGCAGTTCTTC CASSVSLAGKDEQFF
16 TRBD1 TRBJ2-2 TRBV5-1 once TGCGCCAGCATCTCCGGGACAGGGGATTCCGTCGGGGAGCTGTTTTTT CASISGTGDSVGELFF
15 TRBD2 TRBJ2-7 TRBV5-1 few TGCGCCAGCAGCTTGGAGCGACTAGCGGAAGACGAGCAGTACTTC CASSLERLAEDEQYF
16 TRBD1 TRBJ2-6 TRBV15 NA TGTGCCACCAGCGGGGGACAGGGGTCCGGGGCCAACGTCCTGACTTTC CATSGGQGSGANVLTF
15 NA TRBJ2-6 TRBV5-1 NA TGCGCCAGCAGCCCCGGACAGACCGGGGCCAACGTCCTGACTTTC CASSPGQTGANVLTF
12 NA TRBJ2-7 TRBV6-5 NA TGTGCCAGCACCCCTAGGTCCTACGAGCAGTACTTC CASTPRSYEQYF
14 NA TRBJ1-1 TRBV28 NA TGTGCCAGCAGCCCGGGACATGGGACGGGTGAAGCTTTCTTT CASSPGHGTGEAFF
11 NA TRBJ1-2 TRBV2 NA TGTGCCAGCAGTGTAAATGATGGCTACACCTTC CASSVNDGYTF
13 NA TRBJ2-7 TRBV24-1 once TGTGCCACGGAACCCCCAGGGGCCTACGAGCAGTACTTC CATEPPGAYEQYF
13 NA TRBJ1-4 TRBV13 NA TGTGCCAGCAGCTCCGGGACTACTGAAAAACTGTTTTTT CASSSGTTEKLFF
16 TRBD2 TRBJ2-4 TRBV3-1/TRBV3-2 once TGTGCCAGCAGCCAAGGCGGGGGGATAGCCAAAAACATTCAGTACTTC CASSQGGGIAKNIQYF
14 NA TRBJ2-2 TRBV20-1 NA TGCAGTGCTAGTAAGAGCACGAACACCGGGGAGCTGTTTTTT CSASKSTNTGELFF
13 NA TRBJ2-5 TRBV2 NA TGTGCCAGCAGTGAAGGGGCTTCAGAGACCCAGTACTTC CASSEGASETQYF
13 NA TRBJ1-1 TRBV10-1 NA TGCGCCAGCAGTGAGGAAGGCGGTTCTGAAGCTTTCTTT CASSEEGGSEAFF
17 NA TRBJ1-4 TRBV4-2 once TGTGCCAGCAGCCAACGCTTATCGGAGGTGGCTAATGAAAAACTGTTTTTT CASSQRLSEVANEKLFF
15 TRBD2 TRBJ2-1 TRBV6-1 NA TGTGCCAGCAGTGAAAGCGGGGGGCTTTACAATGAGCAGTTCTTC CASSESGGLYNEQFF
16 NA TRBJ2-5 TRBV4-2 NA TGTGCCAGCAGCCAAGGCAATCGTGGATCGGGGGAGACCCAGTACTTC CASSQGNRGSGETQYF
13 NA TRBJ1-1 TRBV29-1 NA TGCAGCGTAGACAGTTTCTCAAACACTGAAGCTTTCTTT CSVDSFSNTEAFF
17 NA TRBJ1-6 TRBV3-1/TRBV3-2 NA TGTGCCAGCAGCCAAAATGCATGGGGGCAGGGTAATTCACCCCTCCACTTT CASSQNAWGQGNSPLHF
14 NA TRBJ2-5 TRBV19 NA TGTGCCACTTCGTCCGGGGATGGGGTAGAGACCCAGTACTTC CATSSGDGVETQYF
17 TRBD1 TRBJ1-5 TRBV6-1 NA TGTGCCAGCAGTGAGGGACAGGGAAGGAATAGCAATCAGCCCCAGCATTTT CASSEGQGRNSNQPQHF
16 TRBD2 TRBJ2-3 TRBV28 NA TGTGCCAGCAGTTTGTGGGTAGCGGGGGACCGGGATACGCAGTATTTT CASSLWVAGDRDTQYF
18 TRBD1 TRBJ1-1 TRBV4-1 NA TGCGCCAGCAGCCAAGATAGGGGACAGGGGGCGCCGGGCACTGAAGCTTTCTTT CASSQDRGQGAPGTEAFF